This T cell receptor beta chain was documented in a study of T cells in Graves' hyperthyroidism and ophthalmopathy. At least ten counts were recorded for this clonotype. The source material, RNA transcripts, was used to amplify TCR beta CDR3 regions. An initial round of RT-PCR targeting the TCR CDR3 relied on the HTBI primer set. TCRdb re-analysed the multiplex PCR reads in MiXCR, keeping a single row per CDR3 protein. Counted here are about 500,000 distinct CDR3 sequences, 15% to 20% occurring once; the ten biggest clones make up about 16%. A patient was excluded if there was uncontrolled infection, other autoimmune disease, pregnancy or lactation. Clinical symptoms, serum thyroxine and TRAb, thyroid ultrasound and orbital computed tomography were used for the diagnoses. The CDR3 is 17 residues long. With 6 bases clipped from V and 6 bases from J, the junction kept 18 bases outside the gene matches. From germline, CDR1 is MDHEN and CDR2 SYDVKM.

The sequence was obtained from a woman between 18 and 29 years old with Graves' ophthalmopathy. The rearrangement uses TRBV28 and TRBJ2-7, with 9 bases lining up with TRBD1. The sequencing sample was made of blood. The CDR3, as DNA: TGTGCCAGCAGCATTCGGACCGGGACAGGGAAGGGACCCGAGCAGTACTTC. Translation: CASSIRTGTGKGPEQYF.